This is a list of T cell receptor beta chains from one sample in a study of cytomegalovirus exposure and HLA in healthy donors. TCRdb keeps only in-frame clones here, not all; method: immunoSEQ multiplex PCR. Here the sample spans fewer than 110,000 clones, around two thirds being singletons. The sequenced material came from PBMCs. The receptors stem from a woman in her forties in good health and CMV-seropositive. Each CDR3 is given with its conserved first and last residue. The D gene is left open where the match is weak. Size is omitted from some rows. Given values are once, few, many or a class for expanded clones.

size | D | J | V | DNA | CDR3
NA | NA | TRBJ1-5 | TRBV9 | TGTGCCAGCAGCGTCGCCCCAGGTGTAAGCCAGCCCCAGCATTTT | CASSVAPGVSQPQHF
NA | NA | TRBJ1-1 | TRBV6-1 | TGTGCCAGCAGTGAATTCGGCAGGGACACTGAAGCTTTCTTT | CASSEFGRDTEAFF
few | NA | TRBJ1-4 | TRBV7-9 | TGTGCCAGCAGCTTAATTGGGCCAACTAATGAAAAACTGTTTTTT | CASSLIGPTNEKLFF
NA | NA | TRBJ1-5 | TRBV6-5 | TGTGCCAGCAGGCCCAGTTTGATTAGCAATCAGCCCCAGCATTTT | CASRPSLISNQPQHF
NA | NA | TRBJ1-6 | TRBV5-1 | TGCGCCAGCAGCTTGGACATTGGTTCACCCCTCCACTTT | CASSLDIGSPLHF
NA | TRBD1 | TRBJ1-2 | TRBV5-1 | TGCGCCAGCAGCTTGGTCCGGGACAGAGGCGGTGGCTACACCTTC | CASSLVRDRGGGYTF
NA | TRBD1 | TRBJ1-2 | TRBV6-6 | TGTGCCGGTTGGACAGGGATCGACTATGGCTACACCTTC | CAGWTGIDYGYTF
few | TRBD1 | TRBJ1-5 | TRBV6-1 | TGTGCCAGCAGTATACAGACAGGGCCCAATCAGCCCCAGCATTTT | CASSIQTGPNQPQHF
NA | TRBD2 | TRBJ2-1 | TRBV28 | TGTGCCAGCAGTTTATTGGGGGCGGGGGGACGCAATGAGCAGTTCTTC | CASSLLGAGGRNEQFF
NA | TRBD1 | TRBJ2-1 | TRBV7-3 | TGTGCCAGCAGCTTTGGACAGGGGAAAAATGAGCAGTTCTTC | CASSFGQGKNEQFF
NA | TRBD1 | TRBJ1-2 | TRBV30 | TGTGCCTGGAGGAACCAAGGGACAGGGGGTTCTGGCTACACCTTC | CAWRNQGTGGSGYTF
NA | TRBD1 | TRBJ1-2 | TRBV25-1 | TGTGCCAGCAGTGAAATGGACAGGGGGCATGGCTACACCTTC | CASSEMDRGHGYTF
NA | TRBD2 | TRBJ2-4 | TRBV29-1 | TGCAGCGTGGGGATTGGTGGGGGGGACATTCAGTACTTC | CSVGIGGGDIQYF
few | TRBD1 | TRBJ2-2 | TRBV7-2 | TGTGCCAGCAGCTTCCGGGACAGCCTTAACACCGGGGAGCTGTTTTTT | CASSFRDSLNTGELFF
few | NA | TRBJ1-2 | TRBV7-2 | TGTGCCAGCAGCATGACAGGTCTGGAGGGCTACACCTTC | CASSMTGLEGYTF